The 9 T cell receptor beta chains below were found in one sample sequenced in a study of CD8 T cells in ankylosing spondylitis. Each CDR3 protein gets one entry after TCRdb re-called the 5' RACE reads with MiXCR. The sample holds 210,000 or so distinct CDR3 sequences, roughly 8.2% seen once. The sequenced material came from blood, either unsorted or a sorted T cell fraction (not recorded which). The receptors originated from a female donor with ankylosing spondylitis or in good health (not recorded which).

The table lists this clonotype with many counts. One junction end disagrees with the germline gene, perhaps due to a read error. The chain uses TRBV11-1 and TRBJ2-5; the D gene could be TRBD1 or TRBD2 (5 bases each). Germline CDR1 SGHAT, CDR2 FQDESV (reference sequence). This CDR3 has 13 residues. CDR3 region: CASSWDHQETQYF. The DNA for the CDR3 is TGTGCCAGCAGCTGGGACCACCAGGAGACCCAGTACTTC.

This CDR3 is CASSLGVGQKGYEQYF. As DNA, the CDR3 is TGTGCCAGCAGCTTGGGGGTGGGGCAGAAAGGGTACGAGCAGTACTTC. The chain is built from TRBV5-6 and TRBJ2-7; TRBD1 might be the D (5 bases). The V gene lost 0 bases and the J gene lost 4 bases, with 17 bases spanning the gap. The CDR3 totals 16 residues. Germline CDR1 and CDR2: SGHDT and YYEEEE.

The table lists this clonotype with many counts. The gene calls are TRBV4-3 and TRBJ2-3; D gene ambiguous. Germline CDR1 LGHNA, CDR2 YSLEER. CDR3 length: 14 residues. V lost 0 bases and J 5 bases, leaving 9 bases between the germline ends. The CDR3 region has the DNA TGCGCCAGCAGCCAAGAATGGATAAGAGATACGCAGTATTTT. Protein: CASSQEWIRDTQYF.

This clonotype came up many times. The V call is TRBV3-1, the J call TRBJ2-3, with TRBD2 matching over 12 bases. Germline V gene lookup returns CDR1 LGHDT and CDR2 YNNKEL (reference sequence). The CDR3 extends over 16 amino acids. The V segment lost 1 base and the J segment 2 bases; nucleotides outside the gene matches: 1. CDR3: CASSQGTSGVTDTQYF. As DNA, the CDR3 is TGTGCCAGCAGCCAAGGGACTAGCGGGGTCACAGATACGCAGTATTTT.

The V and J genes are TRBV21-1 and TRBJ2-5; TRBD1 is taken as the D call from the table, unchecked against the DNA. TRBV21-1 has pseudogene status. The CDR3 is 12 residues long. CDR3 loop: CAGPPYRETQYF. For the CDR3, the DNA is TGTGCCGGTCCCCCTTATAGGGAGACCCAGTACTTC.

There are a few counts of this clonotype. The J gene is TRBJ2-1, the V gene TRBV7-9; 14 bases agree with TRBD2. Trimming removed 4 bases from V and 9 bases from J; junction bases left unmatched: 5. Per the germline V gene, CDR1 is SEHNR and CDR2 is FQNEAQ (reference sequence). The CDR3 extends over 15 amino acids. The CDR3 protein is CASSSTSGRASEQFF. DNA for the CDR3: TGTGCCAGCAGCTCGACTAGCGGGAGGGCAAGTGAGCAGTTCTTC.

The chain employs TRBV29-1 and TRBJ2-2, with D uncertain. The CDR3 is made up of 11 amino acids. Trimming shortened V by 5 bases and J by 8 bases, and 9 bases separated the two germline ends. Germline CDR1 is SQVTM and CDR2 is ANQGSEA. CDR3 sequence (DNA): TGCAGCGTTATTTCCAAAGGGGAGCTGTTTTTT. This translates into CSVISKGELFF.

This clonotype was seen many times. This sequence joins TRBV12-3 or TRBV12-4 and TRBJ1-1; no clear D. This CDR3 region has 15 residues. Trimming pared 3 bases from V and 4 bases from J, leaving 15 bases between. CDR3 DNA sequence: TGTGCCAGCAGTTTTGTAAGGGCGGGTGGCACTGAAGCTTTCTTT. This translates into CASSFVRAGGTEAFF.

At least ten counts were recorded for this clonotype. The CDR3 region has the DNA TGTGCCAGCAGTGAGTCCCCAGGTGGAGGGGGCTACGAGCAGTACTTC. It is translated as CASSESPGGGGYEQYF. The rearrangement links TRBV25-1 to TRBJ2-7; D possibly uses TRBD1 or TRBD2 (6 bases each). The CDR3 covers 16 residues. CDR1 is MGHDK and CDR2 is SYGVNS in the germline V gene. Trimming took off 3 bases at V and 3 bases at J, with 18 bases between the two ends.